Listed below are T cell receptor beta chains from one sample, sequenced in a study of vaccination effects on CD4 cells after COVID-19. Antigens of these TCRs are unknown. Here immunoSEQ multiplex PCR was the method, and the copy in TCRdb shows in-frame clones only, minus some. The top ten clones hold 2.5% to 3% of a sample with approximately 74,000 clones, 65% to 75% of them seen once. The sequenced sample was CD4+ T cells from PBMCs cultured with HCoV-NL63 spike peptides, obtained before COVID-19 vaccination. The receptors come from a human donor who received a COVID-19 vaccine. CDR3s include the opening cysteine and the closing phenylalanine or tryptophan. The D gene is left open where the match is weak. Not every row has a clone size; where given, it reads once, few, many or a size class.

.	TRBV2	TRBJ1-5	.	CASRGSTANQPQHF	TGTGCCAGCCGGGGATCGACGGCTAATCAGCCCCAGCATTTT
.	TRBV12-3/TRBV12-4	TRBJ2-3	few	CASSLETDTQYF	TGTGCCAGCAGTTTAGAGACAGATACGCAGTATTTT
TRBD2	TRBV5-5	TRBJ2-5	.	CASSSGTSGGLRETQYF	TGTGCCAGCAGCTCTGGGACTAGCGGGGGGTTACGGGAGACCCAGTACTTC
TRBD1	TRBV27	TRBJ1-5	.	CASSSYGQGPNQPQHF	TGTGCCAGCAGTTCCTACGGACAGGGGCCTAATCAGCCCCAGCATTTT
TRBD1	TRBV11-2	TRBJ1-2	.	CASNAIDATGGYGYGYTF	TGTGCCAGCAACGCCATAGACGCGACAGGGGGCTATGGCTATGGCTACACCTTC
TRBD1	TRBV18	TRBJ2-5	.	CASAQGAGETQYF	TGTGCCAGCGCGCAGGGGGCTGGAGAGACCCAGTACTTC
TRBD1	TRBV5-1	TRBJ1-1	.	CASSSRTGENTEAFF	TGCGCCAGCAGCTCCCGGACAGGAGAGAACACTGAAGCTTTCTTT
.	TRBV2	TRBJ2-3	.	CASNSISTDTQYF	TGTGCCAGCAACAGCATTAGCACAGATACGCAGTATTTT
.	TRBV5-1	TRBJ1-4	.	CASSAEGAQGEKLFF	TGCGCCAGCAGCGCAGAAGGGGCTCAGGGCGAAAAACTGTTTTTT
TRBD1	TRBV25-1	TRBJ1-4	.	CASSDSTGTGGKKLFF	TGTGCCAGCAGTGATTCAACCGGGACAGGGGGCAAAAAACTGTTTTTT
.	TRBV7-9	TRBJ1-2	once	CASSPSQDGYTF	TGTGCCAGCAGCCCGTCACAGGACGGCTACACCTTC
.	TRBV10-1	TRBJ2-4	.	CASSEHGENIQYF	TGCGCCAGCAGTGAGCATGGGGAGAACATTCAGTACTTC
.	TRBV12-5	TRBJ2-1	.	CASGLGLDSDEQFF	TGTGCTAGTGGTTTGGGTCTAGATAGCGATGAGCAGTTCTTC
.	TRBV6-5	TRBJ1-1	few	CASSRQDDNTEAFF	TGTGCCAGCTCCCGACAGGACGACAACACTGAAGCTTTCTTT
.	TRBV24-1	TRBJ1-1	.	CATTGFEAFF	TGTGCCACCACAGGGTTTGAAGCTTTCTTT
.	TRBV2	TRBJ1-1	.	CASSGRVNTEAFF	TGTGCCAGCAGTGGCAGGGTGAACACTGAAGCTTTCTTT
.	TRBV5-1	TRBJ2-2	once	CASSLNRGLYGELFF	TGCGCCAGCAGCTTGAACCGGGGTCTATATGGGGAGCTGTTTTTT
.	TRBV7-2	TRBJ1-4	.	CASSLGGTNEKLFF	TGTGCCAGCAGCTTAGGAGGAACTAATGAAAAACTGTTTTTT
.	TRBV9	TRBJ2-1	.	CASSVGLGGDNEQFF	TGTGCCAGCAGCGTAGGCCTCGGAGGGGACAATGAGCAGTTCTTC
.	TRBV9	TRBJ1-2	.	CASSVGGTANYGYTF	TGTGCCAGCAGCGTAGGAGGGACTGCTAACTATGGCTACACCTTC
.	TRBV6-1	TRBJ1-2	few	CASSEGKYGYTF	TGTGCCAGCAGTGAGGGAAAGTATGGCTACACCTTC
.	TRBV7-8	TRBJ2-5	.	CASSLQGGSGVVGETQYF	TGTGCCAGCAGCCTCCAGGGGGGGTCAGGGGTGGTCGGAGAGACCCAGTACTTC
.	TRBV18	TRBJ1-5	.	CASSPGQAGNQPQHF	TGTGCCAGCTCACCAGGGCAGGCCGGCAATCAGCCCCAGCATTTT
.	TRBV4-3	TRBJ1-1	few	CASSRKTGALNTEAFF	TGCGCCAGCAGCCGGAAAACCGGGGCATTGAACACTGAAGCTTTCTTT
TRBD2	TRBV7-3	TRBJ2-5	.	CASSPQPGGAGETQYF	TGTGCCAGCAGCCCCCAACCGGGGGGGGCCGGAGAGACCCAGTACTTC
.	TRBV6-5	TRBJ2-6	.	CASRPGGSGANVLTF	TGTGCCAGCAGGCCCGGGGGCTCTGGGGCCAACGTCCTGACTTTC